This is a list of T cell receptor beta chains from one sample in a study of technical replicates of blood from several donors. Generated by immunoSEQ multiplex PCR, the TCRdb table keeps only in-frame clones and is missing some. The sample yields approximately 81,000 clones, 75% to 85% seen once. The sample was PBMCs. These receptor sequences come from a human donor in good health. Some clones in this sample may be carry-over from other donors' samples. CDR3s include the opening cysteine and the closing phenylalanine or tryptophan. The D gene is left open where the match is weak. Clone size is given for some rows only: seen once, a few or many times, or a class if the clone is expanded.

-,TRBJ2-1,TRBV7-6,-,TGTGCCAGCAGCTTAGCCCCACGCGGAGGGGGGGCCAATGAGCAGTTCTTC,CASSLAPRGGGANEQFF
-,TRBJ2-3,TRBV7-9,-,TGTGCCAGCAGCTTAGAGTTGGCACGTAGCACAGATACGCAGTATTTT,CASSLELARSTDTQYF
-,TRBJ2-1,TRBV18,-,TGTGCCAGCCTTAGGTCGGGGGATGCTTACAATGAGCAGTTCTTC,CASLRSGDAYNEQFF
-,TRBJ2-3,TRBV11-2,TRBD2,TGTGCCAGCAGCTCCTGGACTAGCGGGAAGGCAGATACGCAGTATTTT,CASSSWTSGKADTQYF
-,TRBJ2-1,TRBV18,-,TGTGCCAGCTCACCCCCCGCGACGGGACTCCGGCAGTTCTTC,CASSPPATGLRQFF
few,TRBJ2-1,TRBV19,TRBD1,TGTGCCAGTAGTATAGATCGAGGGACAGGGTCCTACAATGAGCAGTTCTTC,CASSIDRGTGSYNEQFF
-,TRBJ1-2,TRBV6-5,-,TGTGCCAGCAACCCACAGGGCTCATCTAACTATGGCTACACCTTC,CASNPQGSSNYGYTF
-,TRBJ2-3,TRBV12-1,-,TGTGCCAGCAGCTTTGCGCTGGGACTAGCGGTTTCCAGCACAGATACGCAGTATTTT,CASSFALGLAVSSTDTQYF
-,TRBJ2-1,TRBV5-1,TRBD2,TGCGCCAGCAGCCCTAGCGGACCCTACAATGAGCAGTTCTTC,CASSPSGPYNEQFF
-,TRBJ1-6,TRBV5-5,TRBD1,TGTGCCAGCAGCACCCAACAGGGGACTCTCACCTATAATTCACCCCTCCACTTT,CASSTQQGTLTYNSPLHF
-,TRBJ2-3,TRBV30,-,TGTGCCTGGAGTGTACGCGCCGCCCAGGGTACGCAGTATTTT,CAWSVRAAQGTQYF
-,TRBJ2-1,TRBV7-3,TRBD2,TGTGCCAGCAGTCGAACTAGCGGTGGGGATGAGCAGTTCTTC,CASSRTSGGDEQFF
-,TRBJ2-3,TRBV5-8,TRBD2,TGTGCCAGCAGCCAGCGACTAGCGGGGCCAGATACGCAGTATTTT,CASSQRLAGPDTQYF
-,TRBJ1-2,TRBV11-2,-,TGTGCCAGCAGCTTGGACACGGTCGCATATGGCTACACCTTC,CASSLDTVAYGYTF
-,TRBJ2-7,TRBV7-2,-,TGTGCCAGCAGCTTTGCGGGGACCTCCTACGAGCAGTACTTC,CASSFAGTSYEQYF
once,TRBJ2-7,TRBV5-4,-,TGTGCCAGCAGCTTACCCAGGGCCCGGGAGCAGTACTTC,CASSLPRAREQYF